Presented here are 25 T cell receptor beta chains from one specimen sequenced in a study of T cell repertoires in cytomegalovirus infection. In TCRdb, the reads were re-called with MiXCR into one record per CDR3 protein. The sample lists 450,000 to 550,000 distinct CDR3 sequences; approximately 15% were seen once. Input material: CD8+ T cells from PBMCs. Receptors originate from a human donor in good health (CMV status not recorded). Some clones in this sample may be carry-over from other donors' samples.

The chain has TRBV27 and TRBJ2-1; 11 nucleotides line up with TRBD2. The CDR3 covers 15 residues. Germline CDR1 reads MNHEY; CDR2 reads SMNVEV (reference sequence). J lost 6 bases, V lost 1 base, and 2 bases had no gene match. The CDR3 region is CASSLLLAGGNEQFF. The CDR3 DNA reads TGTGCCAGCAGTTTATTGCTAGCGGGAGGCAATGAGCAGTTCTTC.

This clonotype turned up a few times. V gene TRBV20-1 combines with J gene TRBJ2-7; the match to TRBD2 covers 8 bases. Germline CDR1 DFQATT, CDR2 SNEGSKA (reference sequence). Losses at the gene ends were 5 bases for V and 4 bases for J; bases not matched to a gene: 10. This CDR3 is built from 14 residues. DNA for the CDR3: TGCAGTGCTCTCGCCCAGCGGGAGAGTTACGAGCAGTACTTC. This codes for CSALAQRESYEQYF.

Points on this clonotype: At one end, the junction sequence differs from germline, possibly due to a read error. This chain links TRBV2 with TRBJ2-1; TRBD2 agrees at 10 bases. Per the germline V gene, CDR1 is SNHLY and CDR2 is FYNNEI. The CDR3 extends over 18 amino acids. The CDR3 sequence: CASSEAGSAGGLYNEQLF. CDR3 in DNA: TGTGCCAGCAGTGAAGCTGGCTCAGCGGGGGGGCTATACAATGAGCAGTTATTC.

With regard to this clonotype: Since a much larger clone is just one base distant, this may be a read error. The CDR3 DNA reads TGTGCCAGCAGCTTGGGGCAGGACAAGGCTGGGGCCAACGTCCTGACTTTC. It yields the protein CASSLGQDKAGANVLTF. The V call is TRBV5-4, the J call TRBJ2-6; TRBD1 is a possible D gene (5 bases). Germline V lookup: CDR1 SGHNT, CDR2 YYREEE (reference sequence). This CDR3 is built from 17 residues. Trimming took 0 bases from V and 2 from J, leaving 12 bases between them.

The chain combines TRBV29-1 with TRBJ2-3; D is undetermined. CDR1 SQVTM and CDR2 ANQGSEA come from the germline V gene. V was trimmed by 5 bases and J by 2 bases, leaving 17 bases between them. The CDR3 spans 15 residues. The CDR3 coding sequence is TGCAGCGTTCTCGAAGGATCTTCCGCCACAGATACGCAGTATTTT. Translating it yields CSVLEGSSATDTQYF.

CDR3: CATSVGTSAYNEQFF. The CDR3 region has the DNA TGTGCCACCAGTGTTGGGACTAGCGCTTACAATGAGCAGTTCTTC. The gene calls are TRBV24-1 and TRBJ2-1, with 10 bases aligning to TRBD2. The length of the CDR3 is 15 residues. Germline lookup yields CDR1 KGHDR and CDR2 SFDVKD. With 5 bases clipped from V and 4 bases from J, the junction kept 4 bases outside the gene matches.

V and J are TRBV29-1 and TRBJ2-1, with 8 bases that match TRBD2. The CDR3 has 12 amino acids. CDR1 SQVTM and CDR2 ANQGSEA come from the germline V gene. Unmatched junction bases numbered 6, after V lost 5 bases and J lost 9 bases. The DNA for the CDR3 is TGCAGCGTTCTTAGCGGGAATGGTGAGCAGTTCTTC. It encodes CSVLSGNGEQFF.

This clonotype was detected many times. This chain links TRBV7-2 with TRBJ1-2, with D possibly being TRBD1 (5 bases). CDR1 and CDR2 (germline): SGHTA, FQGNSA. CDR3 length: 15 amino acids. V lost 5 bases and J 6 bases, leaving 19 bases between the germline ends. CDR3 DNA sequence: TGTGCCAGCAGCGAAGGAGCGATCAGGGAGAATGGCTACACCTTC. Protein: CASSEGAIRENGYTF.

Ten or more counts support this clonotype. The V gene is TRBV6-1, the J gene TRBJ1-1; D is undetermined. Germline lookup yields CDR1 MNHNS and CDR2 SASEGT. Trimming removed 6 bases at V and 0 bases at J, with 8 bases between. The CDR3 is 13 amino acids. CDR3 nucleotide sequence: TGTGCCAGCAGGATGGCCCTGAACACTGAAGCTTTCTTT. Translating gives CASRMALNTEAFF.

Worth noting for this clonotype: A much larger clonotype is one base distant, so this may be a read error. A read error is likely, as this CDR3 ends without the conserved phenylalanine or tryptophan. This chain uses TRBV28 with TRBJ2-7; TRBD1 aligns across 8 bases. The CDR3 consists of 15 residues. From germline, CDR1 is MDHEN and CDR2 SYDVKM. The V gene end was trimmed by 5 bases and the J gene end by 2 bases; junction bases not matched to a gene: 8. CDR3 loop: CASSLTGGSAYEQYC. The CDR3 nucleotides read TGTGCCAGCAGTCTCACAGGGGGTTCCGCCTACGAGCAGTACTGC.

This clonotype was observed a handful of times. The V gene is TRBV11-2, the J gene TRBJ2-1, with unresolved D. Germline CDR1 is SGHAT and CDR2 is FQNNGV. Trimming removed 3 bases from V and 5 bases from J, with 8 bases in between. The CDR3 totals 13 residues. The CDR3 DNA reads TGTGCCAGCAGCTTGGTAGCCCACAATGAGCAGTTCTTC. Its protein product is CASSLVAHNEQFF. Full variable domain (remainder filled in from reference TRBV11-2 and TRBJ2-1): EAGVAQSPRYKIIEKRQSVAFWCNPISGHATLYWYQQILGQGPKLLIQFQNNGVVDDSQLPKDRFSAERLKGVDSTLKIQPAKLEDSAVYLCASSLVAHNEQFFGPGTRLTVL.

V usage is TRBV12-5 and J usage is TRBJ1-1; TRBD1 aligns across 7 bases. The germline V gene has CDR1 LGHNT and CDR2 FRNRAP. The CDR3 has 18 residues. Trimming took 0 bases from V and 0 from J; bases not matched to a gene: 10. The CDR3 DNA follows: TGTGCTAGTGGTTTGGTACGGGGGGACAGAAGCATGAACACTGAAGCTTTCTTT. It translates to CASGLVRGDRSMNTEAFF.

This clonotype appeared many times. The chain couples TRBV2 to TRBJ2-3, with TRBD2 matching over 14 bases. This CDR3 comprises 17 residues. Germline V gives CDR1 SNHLY, CDR2 FYNNEI. V was pared by 2 bases and J by 5 bases, with 6 bases of the junction left unmatched. CDR3 protein: CASSERGLAGVGDTQYF. In DNA, the CDR3 is TGTGCCAGCAGTGAAAGGGGACTAGCGGGAGTAGGAGATACGCAGTATTTT.

This clonotype showed up just a few times. This chain uses TRBV7-9 with TRBJ2-1, with TRBD1 matching 7 bases. V lost 6 bases and J lost 2; bases outside the gene matches: 7. CDR1 is SEHNR and CDR2 is FQNEAQ in the germline V gene (reference sequence). The CDR3 is 15 residues long. For the CDR3, the DNA is TGTGCCAGCAGGCCGGACAGGAGAACCTACAATGAGCAGTTCTTC. It encodes CASRPDRRTYNEQFF.

The chain links TRBV5-1 to TRBJ1-2; D is unclear. The CDR3 contains 12 residues. With 5 bases removed from V and 6 bases from J, the gap between germline ends came to 11 bases. Germline loops: CDR1 SGHRS, CDR2 YFSETQ. CDR3 DNA sequence: TGCGCCAGCAGGGAAGGCGAAGATGGCTACACCTTC. This sequence encodes CASREGEDGYTF.

V and J are TRBV4-2 and TRBJ1-6; D not resolved. With 2 bases removed from V and 0 bases from J, the gap between germline ends came to 17 bases. Looked up from germline, CDR1 is LGHNA and CDR2 is YNFKEQ. This CDR3 is 19 amino acids long. CDR3 loop: CASSQPGFSPGSYNSPLHF. DNA of the CDR3: TGTGCCAGCAGCCAACCGGGCTTCAGTCCAGGCTCCTATAATTCACCCCTCCACTTT.

In this sample, this clonotype turned up a few times. The J gene is TRBJ2-7, the V gene TRBV27, with 7 bases matching TRBD2. Trimming removed 5 bases from V and 2 bases from J; junction bases left unmatched: 3. The CDR3 has 13 amino acids. Germline assignment: CDR1 MNHEY and CDR2 SMNVEV (reference sequence). This CDR3 reads CASSGGVAYEQYF. The CDR3 DNA sequence: TGTGCCAGCAGTGGGGGGGTCGCCTACGAGCAGTACTTC.

This clonotype has a count of ten or more. V and J are TRBV6-1 and TRBJ2-1; D is possibly TRBD2 (5 bases). This CDR3 is 15 amino acids long. The germline V and J ends were trimmed by 5 bases and 11 bases, with 22 bases remaining between them. Per the germline V gene, CDR1 is MNHNS and CDR2 is SASEGT. The CDR3 sequence is CASSRSGPLIEKQFF. The CDR3 nucleotides read TGTGCCAGCAGTAGAAGCGGCCCGCTAATAGAAAAGCAGTTCTTC.

This chain joins TRBV13 and TRBJ2-1; tentatively, D is TRBD2 (5 bases). The germline V gene has CDR1 PRHDT and CDR2 FYEKMQ (reference sequence). This CDR3 has 13 amino acids. V was cut by 4 bases and J by 10 bases, with 14 bases left in between. The CDR3 coding sequence is TGTGCCAGCAGCTCCCTGTTAGGCGGGGAGCAGTTCTTC. Its translation: CASSSLLGGEQFF.

The chain links TRBV27 to TRBJ1-1; D is unresolved. Deletions cut 6 bases from V and 6 bases from J, with 17 bases between. Germline CDR1 MNHEY, CDR2 SMNVEV (reference sequence). CDR3 length: 14 residues. CDR3: CASSQSFSGPEAFF. CDR3 coding DNA: TGTGCCAGCAGCCAAAGCTTTTCCGGTCCTGAAGCTTTCTTT.

This clonotype was detected ten times or more. This chain links TRBV28 with TRBJ2-1; no firm D call. The V gene lost 4 bases and the J gene lost 5 bases, with 15 bases spanning the gap. The CDR3 is 15 residues long. The germline V gene encodes CDR1 MDHEN and CDR2 SYDVKM. The CDR3 loop reads CASSWTSVLDNEQFF. The DNA for the CDR3 is TGTGCCAGCAGTTGGACCTCGGTCTTGGACAATGAGCAGTTCTTC.

The rearrangement links TRBV7-9 to TRBJ2-7, with D hard to call. Germline V gene data show CDR1 as SEHNR and CDR2 as FQNEAQ (reference sequence). Trimming stripped 2 bases from V and 5 bases from J, with 7 bases between. There are 12 residues in the CDR3. The CDR3 protein is CASSLTDHEQYF. CDR3 in DNA: TGTGCCAGCAGCTTAACGGACCACGAGCAGTACTTC.

As for this clonotype: A read error is possible here, since a much larger clone lies one base away. This chain connects TRBV7-4 to TRBJ2-3, with D perhaps matching TRBD2 (5 bases). This CDR3 contains 17 residues. Germline V gene lookup returns CDR1 SGHVT and CDR2 SQSDAQ. CDR3 coding DNA: TGTGCCAGCAGCTTACTTCCCCGACTAAAAAGCACAGATACGCAGGATTTT. Protein sequence: CASSLLPRLKSTDTQDF.

This clonotype was detected ten times or more. J is TRBJ2-1 and V is TRBV7-8; no clear D gene. There are 16 residues in the CDR3. V lost 5 bases, J lost 0 bases, and 14 bases lay in between. Germline CDR1 reads SGHVS; CDR2 reads FQNEAQ. CDR3 sequence reads: CASSRPRGSSYNEQFF. For the CDR3, the DNA is TGTGCCAGCAGCCGTCCCCGAGGAAGCTCCTACAATGAGCAGTTCTTC. The variable domain in full, completed from reference TRBV7-8 and TRBJ2-1, reads GAGVSQSPRYKVAKRGQDVALRCDPISGHVSLFWYQQALGQGPEFLTYFQNEAQLDKSGLPSDRFFAERPEGSVSTLKIQRTQQEDSAVYLCASSRPRGSSYNEQFFGPGTRLTVL.

The rearrangement uses TRBV30 and TRBJ1-1; possible D gene TRBD1, 6 bases. With 7 bases removed from V and 8 bases from J, the gap between germline ends came to 23 bases. The CDR3 has 14 residues. The V gene's germline CDR1 is GTSNPN and CDR2 SVGIG (reference sequence). The CDR3 loop is CAFGGRRGDFEAFF. The CDR3 DNA is TGTGCCTTCGGGGGCAGGAGGGGGGACTTCGAAGCTTTCTTT. Looking up the rest from reference TRBV30 and TRBJ1-1 gives the full variable domain: SQTIHQWPATLVQPVGSPLSLECTVEGTSNPNLYWYRQAAGRGLQLLFYSVGIGQISSEVPQNLSASRPQDRQFILSSKKLLLSDSGFYLCAFGGRRGDFEAFFGQGTRLTVV.